One sample yielded the 8 T cell receptor beta chains listed below, sequenced in a study of cytomegalovirus exposure and HLA in healthy donors. PCR involved 60 Vbeta and 13 Jbeta primers. Only in-frame clones appear in the TCRdb table, and some are missing; sequencing was by immunoSEQ multiplex PCR. Among about 130,000 clones listed, less than 10% were seen once. The sample comprised PBMCs. Source of these receptors: a man aged 50 or older in good health and CMV-seronegative.

The chain combines TRBV9 with TRBJ2-3; TRBD2 agrees at 12 bases. This CDR3 contains 16 residues. The V gene's germline CDR1 is SGDLS and CDR2 YYNGEE. Losses at the gene ends were 3 bases for V and 5 bases for J; bases not matched to a gene: 7. CDR3 sequence reads: CASSAPSGGAVDTQYF. CDR3 in DNA: TGTGCCAGCAGCGCACCTAGCGGGGGGGCCGTAGATACGCAGTATTTT.

The chain joins TRBV18 to TRBJ2-2, with 11 bases identical to TRBD1. V lost 2 bases, J lost 8 bases, and 7 bases stayed unmatched. This CDR3 spans 16 amino acids. The V gene's germline CDR1 is KGHSH and CDR2 LQKENI. CDR3 residues: CASSPMDRGRIGELFF. In nucleotides, the CDR3 is TGTGCCAGCTCACCAATGGACAGGGGGCGCATAGGGGAGCTGTTTTTT. Supplemented by reference TRBV18 and TRBJ2-2, the full variable domain reads NAGVMQNPRHLVRRRGQEARLRCSPMKGHSHVYWYRQLPEEGLKFMVYLQKENIIDESGMPKERFSAEFPKEGPSILRIQQVVRGDSAAYFCASSPMDRGRIGELFFGEGSRLTVL.

This clone was seen more than once but under ten times. This sequence joins TRBV10-1 and TRBJ2-5, with D perhaps matching TRBD2 (5 bases). This CDR3 has 12 amino acids. Trimming stripped 8 bases from V and 2 bases from J, with 9 bases between. The germline V gene encodes CDR1 WNHNN and CDR2 SYGVQD (reference sequence). CDR3 residues: CASSTGQETQYF. Written as DNA, the CDR3 is TGCGCCAGCTCAACGGGACAAGAGACCCAGTACTTC.

The gene calls are TRBV5-1 and TRBJ1-4; D is undetermined. The CDR3 length is 15 residues. CDR1 is SGHRS, CDR2 YFSETQ, per germline. Trimming removed 4 bases at V and 5 bases at J, with 15 bases between. The CDR3 here is CASSPGVKANEKLFF. The CDR3 nucleotides read TGCGCCAGCAGCCCCGGGGTCAAGGCCAATGAAAAACTGTTTTTT.

This clone was seen a few times. Other DNA sequences within the sample encode an identical CDR3. CDR3 region: CASSPTGVVETQYF. The CDR3 DNA reads TGTGCCAGCTCACCGACAGGGGTGGTAGAGACCCAGTACTTC. This chain links TRBV18 with TRBJ2-5, with 8 bases lining up with TRBD1. V shed 3 bases and J 4 bases; nucleotides not matched to a gene: 4. CDR1 KGHSH and CDR2 LQKENI come from the germline V gene. CDR3 length: 14 residues.

In its sample, this clone was seen a few times. CDR3 in DNA: TGTGCCAGCAGTTTGGGCGGGAGGGCACACGAGCAGTACTTC. This translates into CASSLGGRAHEQYF. The V and J genes are TRBV28 and TRBJ2-7, with 9 positions matching TRBD2. With 3 bases clipped from V and 5 bases from J, the junction kept 5 bases outside the gene matches. CDR1 is MDHEN and CDR2 is SYDVKM in the germline V gene. CDR3 length equals 14 residues.

This chain connects TRBV6-1 to TRBJ2-7; 13 nucleotides match TRBD2. Germline V gives CDR1 MNHNS, CDR2 SASEGT. The trim removed 2 bases at V and 2 bases at J, leaving 9 bases unmatched. This CDR3 region has 18 residues. CDR3 nucleotides: TGTGCCAGCAGTGAAATACTAGCGGGAGGGAACAGCACCTACGAGCAGTACTTC. Translated: CASSEILAGGNSTYEQYF.

The chain joins TRBV6-6 to TRBJ2-5; D possibly corresponds to TRBD1 (5 bases). Between the trimmed V and J ends, which lost 6 bases and 4 bases, there was a span of 12 bases. Germline CDR1 and CDR2: MNHNY and SVGAGI (reference sequence). CDR3 length: 13 amino acids. CDR3 bases: TGTGCCAGCAGCCTATCAGGGCCAGAGACCCAGTACTTC. Amino acids: CASSLSGPETQYF.